The 6 T cell receptor beta chains given below trace back to one sample, sequenced in a study of response to subunit inactivated influenza vaccine. TCRdb re-analysed the RT-PCR reads in MiXCR, keeping a single row per CDR3 protein. The sample carries about 830,000 distinct CDR3 sequences, roughly 18% recorded once. Sequenced here: PBMCs from blood, sampled more than 4 days after vaccination. These receptors were collected from a man aged 50 or older who received an inactivated influenza vaccine.

This chain uses TRBV7-2 with TRBJ2-1, with TRBD2 matching over 8 bases. V shed 2 bases, J shed 9 bases, and the junction held 6 bases outside the gene matches. Germline values: CDR1 SGHTA, CDR2 FQGNSA. CDR3 length: 14 residues. The CDR3 loop is CASSLSGRAGEQFF. The CDR3 region has the DNA TGTGCCAGCAGCTTATCCGGGAGGGCCGGTGAGCAGTTCTTC.

The chain employs TRBV4-3 and TRBJ2-3, with TRBD2 matching 7 bases. The V segment lost 0 bases and the J segment 3 bases; nucleotides outside the gene matches: 9. Looked up from germline, CDR1 is LGHNA and CDR2 is YSLEER. The CDR3 spans 17 residues. CDR3 in amino acids: CASSQDPRRGWTDTQYF. Here the CDR3 DNA reads TGCGCCAGCAGCCAAGATCCTCGGCGGGGGTGGACAGATACGCAGTATTTT.

The sample holds a few counts of this clonotype. The chain combines TRBV12-3 or TRBV12-4 with TRBJ2-1, with D maybe TRBD1 (6 bases). Trimming pared 6 bases from V and 7 bases from J, leaving 13 bases between. The length of the CDR3 is 13 residues. CDR3 loop: CASRPGQLNEQFF. The DNA for the CDR3 is TGTGCCAGCAGACCCGGACAGCTGAATGAGCAGTTCTTC.

This chain links TRBV6-1 with TRBJ2-2; the D is unclear. CDR1 is MNHNS, CDR2 SASEGT, per germline. V was trimmed by 4 bases and J by 6 bases, leaving 12 bases between them. The CDR3 runs 14 residues. CDR3 bases: TGTGCCAGCAGTGGGGTGAACGTCCCCGGGGAGCTGTTTTTT. Its protein is CASSGVNVPGELFF.

This clonotype was observed a handful of times. This chain uses TRBV12-3 or TRBV12-4 with TRBJ2-2; 13 bases are a match to TRBD2. V gave up 5 bases and J gave up 7 bases; unmatched junction bases: 10. The CDR3 has 17 amino acids. The chain's CDR3 is CASSPGLAGVQGGELFF. CDR3 DNA sequence: TGTGCCAGCAGTCCTGGACTAGCGGGAGTTCAGGGCGGGGAGCTGTTTTTT.

The CDR3 loop is CASRAGGNQPQHF. The CDR3 DNA is TGCGCCAGCAGGGCAGGGGGTAATCAGCCCCAGCATTTT. The chain employs TRBV5-1 and TRBJ1-5; 7 bases align to TRBD1. Germline CDR1 is SGHRS and CDR2 is YFSETQ. V dropped 5 bases and J dropped 4; count of bases not matched to a gene: 3. The CDR3 length is 13 residues.